This TCR beta chain is drawn from a study of breast tumors, draining lymph nodes, adjacent tissues. One entry per CDR3 protein results from TCRdb running MiXCR on the multiplex PCR reads. The sample includes about 52,000 distinct CDR3 sequences, under 45% seen only once; the top ten take over 9.5%. Study-wide results and limits: Tumor and nontumor repertoires were significantly more similar in luminal-like than in basal-like breast cancer. Findings are consistent with lymph node origin and intratumoral expansion of most tumor T cells. Compared with lymph nodes, tumors were less diverse; compared with nontumor tissue, more. The lymph node origin of tumor T cells was framed as consistent with a hypothesis, not demonstrated.

The CDR3 has 14 amino acids. CDR1 and CDR2 (germline): SGHAT, FQNNGV. V was clipped by 9 bases and J by 7 bases; unmatched bases: 9. This clonotype was recorded at least ten times. The antigen remains unidentified. Source material: breast tumor tissue. The clonotype was recovered from a female donor with breast cancer. Some clones in this sample may be carry-over from other donors' samples. The chain employs TRBV11-2 and TRBJ1-2, with 12 nucleotides matching TRBD1. CDR3 nucleotides: TGTGCCAGTGAGAGGGGACAGGGGGCAGCTGGCTACACCTTC. Amino acid sequence: CASERGQGAAGYTF. Full variable domain (rest looked up from reference TRBV11-2 and TRBJ1-2): EAGVAQSPRYKIIEKRQSVAFWCNPISGHATLYWYQQILGQGPKLLIQFQNNGVVDDSQLPKDRFSAERLKGVDSTLKIQPAKLEDSAVYLCASERGQGAAGYTFGSGTRLTVV.